A single sample gave rise to the 17 T cell receptor beta chains below, sequenced in a study of blood T cell repertoires in COVID-19. Libraries were prepared by immunoSEQ multiplex PCR; TCRdb keeps only in-frame clonotypes and omits some of them. Of approximately 210,000 clones listed, about 86% are singletons. Sequences were obtained from PBMCs or T cells enriched from blood (not recorded which). The receptors originated from a woman aged 45-59 years with acute COVID-19.

The V gene is TRBV7-9, the J gene TRBJ2-7; 12 bases fit TRBD2. Germline V lookup: CDR1 SEHNR, CDR2 FQNEAQ (reference sequence). The CDR3 has 14 amino acids. The trim removed 6 bases at V and 5 bases at J, leaving 5 bases unmatched. The CDR3 nucleotides read TGTGCCAGCAGAGGACTAGCGGGACTCCACGAGCAGTACTTC. Amino acids: CASRGLAGLHEQYF.

The J gene is TRBJ2-3, the V gene TRBV7-2; 7 positions match TRBD1. The germline gives CDR1 SGHTA, CDR2 FQGNSA. CDR3 length: 14 amino acids. The V gene end was trimmed by 2 bases and the J gene end by 3 bases; junction bases not matched to a gene: 2. CDR3 in amino acids: CASSLNRGTDTQYF. In DNA form, the CDR3 reads TGTGCCAGCAGCTTAAACAGGGGAACAGATACGCAGTATTTT.

This rearrangement joins TRBV9 to TRBJ2-1, with TRBD2 identical over 10 bases. This CDR3 is 16 amino acids long. Trimming at V came to 5 bases and at J to 2 bases, leaving 7 bases not matched to a gene. CDR1 is SGDLS, CDR2 YYNGEE, per germline. CDR3 sequence reads: CASRGQAGGPYNEQFF. The CDR3 region has the DNA TGTGCCAGCAGGGGACAAGCGGGAGGGCCCTACAATGAGCAGTTCTTC.

This rearrangement joins TRBV30 to TRBJ1-1; TRBD1 might be the D (6 bases). Germline CDR1 is GTSNPN and CDR2 is SVGIG (reference sequence). The germline V and J ends were trimmed by 7 bases and 10 bases, with 19 bases remaining between them. This CDR3 comprises 12 residues. In DNA form, the CDR3 reads TGTGCCTCAGACACAGGGTGGAAAGGAGCTTTCTTT. The encoded protein is CASDTGWKGAFF.

In this sample, this clone turned up a few times. The genes are TRBV19 and TRBJ1-1; the match to TRBD1 covers 8 bases. This CDR3 comprises 12 residues. From germline, CDR1 is LNHDA and CDR2 SQIVND (reference sequence). Trimming at V came to 6 bases and at J to 4 bases, leaving 1 base not matched to a gene. The CDR3 region is CASRGQATEAFF. Written as DNA, the CDR3 is TGTGCCAGTAGGGGACAGGCCACTGAAGCTTTCTTT. Full variable domain (outside the CDR3, taken from reference TRBV19 and TRBJ1-1): DGGITQSPKYLFRKEGQNVTLSCEQNLNHDAMYWYRQDPGQGLRLIYYSQIVNDFQKGDIAEGYSVSREKKESFPLTVTSAQKNPTAFYLCASRGQATEAFFGQGTRLTVV.

The chain recombines TRBV7-6 with TRBJ1-3, with a weak D call TRBD1 (6 bases). This CDR3 is 13 amino acids long. The germline CDR1 and CDR2 sequences are SGHVS and FNYEAQ. Trimming left V 8 bases short and J 4 bases short, with 12 bases between. Here the CDR3 DNA reads TGTGCCAGCGAACAGGGAGCAGGAAACACCATATATTTT. As protein: CASEQGAGNTIYF.

The chain has TRBV5-1 and TRBJ2-2; 7 bases fit TRBD2. V lost 4 bases and J lost 1; bases outside the gene matches: 4. Germline CDR1 and CDR2: SGHRS and YFSETQ. The CDR3 consists of 15 residues. CDR3: CASSGGTMNTGELFF. The CDR3 nucleotides are TGCGCCAGCAGCGGCGGGACTATGAACACCGGGGAGCTGTTTTTT.

This chain links TRBV27 with TRBJ2-7, with 11 positions matching TRBD2. The CDR3 sequence is 14 residues long. From germline, CDR1 is MNHEY and CDR2 SMNVEV (reference sequence). V lost 5 bases, J lost 1 base, and 1 base stayed unmatched. CDR3 in amino acids: CASSRLAGSYEQYF. CDR3 in DNA: TGTGCCAGCAGTCGACTAGCGGGATCCTACGAGCAGTACTTC.

This clone has more than one count but fewer than ten. The DNA of the CDR3 is TGCGCCAGCAGCTTCTATAGCAATCAGCCCCAGCATTTT. Its protein is CASSFYSNQPQHF. V usage is TRBV5-1 and J usage is TRBJ1-5; D unclear. Looked up from germline, CDR1 is SGHRS and CDR2 is YFSETQ. The germline V and J ends were trimmed by 2 bases and 0 bases, with 3 bases remaining between them. The CDR3 is 13 residues long.

This rearrangement joins TRBV29-1 to TRBJ2-1; TRBD2 matches 14 bases. Germline CDR1 reads SQVTM; CDR2 reads ANQGSEA. J lost 5 bases, V lost 7 bases, and 7 bases had no gene match. This CDR3 region has 15 residues. CDR3 in amino acids: CSGMTSGRVHNEQFF. CDR3 DNA sequence: TGCAGCGGTATGACTAGCGGGAGGGTCCACAATGAGCAGTTCTTC.

V is TRBV7-9 and J is TRBJ1-1, with D unclear. Germline V gene sequence: CDR1 SEHNR, CDR2 FQNEAQ (reference sequence). This CDR3 is built from 13 residues. V was cut by 4 bases and J by 1 base, with 7 bases left in between. CDR3: CASSYSQNTEAFF. Here the CDR3 DNA reads TGTGCCAGCAGCTACAGCCAGAACACTGAAGCTTTCTTT.

The V and J genes are TRBV29-1 and TRBJ1-4, with D possibly matching TRBD1 (5 bases). CDR1 and CDR2 from the germline V gene are SQVTM and ANQGSEA. The CDR3 contains 14 residues. The V gene lost 4 bases and the J gene lost 6 bases, with 15 bases spanning the gap. This CDR3 is CSVAPRVGDEKLFF. DNA of the CDR3: TGCAGCGTTGCTCCCAGGGTAGGGGATGAAAAACTGTTTTTT. The entire variable domain, with the rest obtained from reference TRBV29-1 and TRBJ1-4, is as follows: SAVISQKPSRDICQRGTSLTIQCQVDSQVTMMFWYRQQPGQSLTLIATANQGSEATYESGFVIDKFPISRPNLTFSTLTVSNMSPEDSSIYLCSVAPRVGDEKLFFGSGTQLSVL.

The V and J genes are TRBV4-2 and TRBJ1-3; TRBD1 aligns across 7 bases. Losses at the gene ends were 2 bases for V and 2 bases for J; bases not matched to a gene: 3. The CDR3 runs to 15 residues. In germline, CDR1 is LGHNA, CDR2 YNFKEQ. The CDR3 here is CASSQSQGAGNTIYF. Here the CDR3 DNA reads TGTGCCAGCAGCCAATCCCAGGGGGCTGGAAACACCATATATTTT.

CDR3 sequence (DNA): TGTGCCAGCAGTTACGGGGAACGGGAGACCCAGTACTTC. Translating it yields CASSYGERETQYF. V and J are TRBV11-2 and TRBJ2-5; tentatively, D is TRBD2 (5 bases). The CDR3 is 13 residues long. V lost 6 bases and J 5 bases, leaving 13 bases between the germline ends. The germline V gene has CDR1 SGHAT and CDR2 FQNNGV.

Only one count was recorded for this clone. The chain recombines TRBV9 with TRBJ2-3, with 7 nucleotides matching TRBD2. V was clipped by 5 bases and J by 3 bases; unmatched bases: 15. The CDR3 has 17 amino acids. In germline, CDR1 is SGDLS, CDR2 YYNGEE. This chain's CDR3 is CASSFSEAGPATDTQYF. CDR3 coding DNA: TGTGCCAGCAGTTTCTCCGAAGCGGGGCCTGCGACAGATACGCAGTATTTT.

In this sample, this clone turned up a few times. The V and J genes are TRBV7-8 and TRBJ1-5, with D uncertain. Germline lookup yields CDR1 SGHVS and CDR2 FQNEAQ. The ends were cut back, 2 bases at V and 6 bases at J, with 17 bases in the middle. The CDR3 covers 16 residues. In DNA, the CDR3 is TGTGCCAGCAGCTTAAAGGAGAGGGTTGTTGGTCAGCCCCAGCATTTT. Its translation: CASSLKERVVGQPQHF.

The chain is built from TRBV6-2 or TRBV6-3 and TRBJ1-1; 7 bases align to TRBD1. This CDR3 has 13 amino acids. In germline, CDR1 is MNHEY, CDR2 SVGEGT. Trimming cost V 4 bases and J 9 bases; bases outside gene matches: 8. The CDR3 loop reads CASSSWTGEKAFF. CDR3 sequence (DNA): TGTGCCAGCAGTTCCTGGACAGGTGAAAAAGCTTTCTTT.